The 11 T cell receptor beta chains in this list originate from one sample, sequenced in a study of blood T cell repertoires in COVID-19. This table comes from immunoSEQ multiplex PCR, and its TCRdb copy is limited to in-frame clones, with some not included. Of about 130,000 clones in the sample, 86% are singletons; the top ten hold more than 9.5%. The sample taken for sequencing was peripheral blood. The receptors stem from a woman aged 70-85 years with COVID-19, enrolled during active disease.

This clone came up once. Here the CDR3 DNA reads TGTGCCAGCAGTTCCTTGTCAGGCCTTAATGGCTACACCTTC. This sequence encodes CASSSLSGLNGYTF. This chain joins TRBV6-5 and TRBJ1-2; unclear D gene. Germline V lookup: CDR1 MNHEY, CDR2 SVGAGI. Trimming left V 4 bases short and J 6 bases short, with 15 bases between. The CDR3 is 14 amino acids.

The rearrangement links TRBV28 to TRBJ2-2; a weak D match, TRBD1 (5 bases). Germline V gene data show CDR1 as MDHEN and CDR2 as SYDVKM. The CDR3 covers 13 residues. Trimming removed 7 bases at V and 6 bases at J, with 12 bases between. The CDR3: CASNLRVPGELFF. The CDR3 DNA follows: TGTGCCAGCAACCTCAGGGTTCCCGGGGAGCTGTTTTTT.

This CDR3 reads CATSDFRDRINEQFF. CDR3 DNA: TGTGCCACCAGTGATTTTAGGGACAGGATTAATGAGCAGTTCTTC. This chain joins TRBV24-1 and TRBJ2-1, with 8 bases identical to TRBD1. This CDR3 is built from 15 residues. J was trimmed by 7 bases and V by 1 base; bases with no gene match: 5. CDR1 and CDR2 (germline): KGHDR, SFDVKD.

The chain uses TRBV7-8 and TRBJ1-1; a possible D gene is TRBD1 (5 bases). Germline V gives CDR1 SGHVS, CDR2 FQNEAQ. The ends were cut back, 4 bases at V and 5 bases at J, with 14 bases in the middle. The CDR3 consists of 14 residues. The CDR3 bases are TGTGCCAGCAGCTCCCGAGAAGGGGCAACTGAAGCTTTCTTT. This sequence encodes CASSSREGATEAFF.

Only one count was recorded for this clone. The rearrangement links TRBV19 to TRBJ2-6, with D perhaps matching TRBD1 (6 bases). This CDR3 region has 16 residues. V was shortened by 1 base and J by 4 bases, with 11 bases between the two germline ends. Germline CDR1 LNHDA, CDR2 SQIVND (reference sequence). CDR3 residues: CASSIGLGTGANVLTF. CDR3 bases: TGTGCCAGTAGTATAGGGTTAGGGACAGGGGCCAACGTCCTGACTTTC. The full variable domain, completed using reference TRBV19 and TRBJ2-6, is DGGITQSPKYLFRKEGQNVTLSCEQNLNHDAMYWYRQDPGQGLRLIYYSQIVNDFQKGDIAEGYSVSREKKESFPLTVTSAQKNPTAFYLCASSIGLGTGANVLTFGAGSRLTVL.

V is TRBV2 and J is TRBJ1-5; D is perhaps TRBD1 (6 bases). This CDR3 comprises 15 residues. V was shortened by 7 bases and J by 2 bases, with 15 bases between the two germline ends. Germline assignment: CDR1 SNHLY and CDR2 FYNNEI. The CDR3 here is CASTPQGGGNQPQHF. For the CDR3, the DNA is TGTGCCAGCACTCCCCAAGGGGGAGGCAATCAGCCCCAGCATTTT.

The chain links TRBV18 to TRBJ2-3, with D maybe TRBD1 (6 bases). Germline CDR1 is KGHSH and CDR2 is LQKENI. V gave up 5 bases and J gave up 4 bases, with 13 bases separating them. This CDR3 contains 14 residues. Here the CDR3 reads CASSLQGISDTQYF. The CDR3 DNA is TGTGCCAGCTCATTACAGGGTATTTCAGATACGCAGTATTTT.

The chain couples TRBV3-1 (or the pseudogene TRBV3-2) to TRBJ1-2, with 7 bases that match TRBD1. CDR1 and CDR2 (germline): LGHDT, YNNKEL (reference sequence). V lost 0 bases and J lost 7; bases outside the gene matches: 2. The CDR3 extends over 13 amino acids. The CDR3 loop reads CASSQEKGAGYTF. CDR3 nucleotides: TGTGCCAGCAGCCAAGAGAAGGGGGCTGGCTACACCTTC.

This chain joins TRBV29-1 and TRBJ2-7; 7 bases fit TRBD1. The junction had 8 bases not matched to a gene; V was cut back by 6 bases and J by 0 bases. The CDR3 covers 14 residues. Germline assignment: CDR1 SQVTM and CDR2 ANQGSEA. CDR3 residues: CSVNGQASSYEQYF. CDR3 sequence (DNA): TGCAGCGTGAATGGACAGGCTAGCTCCTACGAGCAGTACTTC.

The V call is TRBV30, the J call TRBJ2-7, with TRBD1 matching 10 bases. CDR3 length equals 12 residues. V lost 8 bases to trimming and J lost 9 bases; unmatched junction nucleotides: 10. Germline CDR1 reads GTSNPN; CDR2 reads SVGIG (reference sequence). The CDR3, as DNA: TGTGCCGGAGGGACAGGGGCCGGCGGGCAGTACTTC. Amino acid sequence: CAGGTGAGGQYF.

The rearrangement links TRBV3-1 (or the pseudogene TRBV3-2) to TRBJ2-1, with 9 bases that match TRBD1. J lost 5 bases, V lost 1 base, and 3 bases had no gene match. The length of the CDR3 is 15 residues. Germline CDR1 LGHDT, CDR2 YNNKEL (reference sequence). For the CDR3, the DNA is TGTGCCAGCAGCCAAGCGGGACAGGGAAACAATGAGCAGTTCTTC. Residues: CASSQAGQGNNEQFF.